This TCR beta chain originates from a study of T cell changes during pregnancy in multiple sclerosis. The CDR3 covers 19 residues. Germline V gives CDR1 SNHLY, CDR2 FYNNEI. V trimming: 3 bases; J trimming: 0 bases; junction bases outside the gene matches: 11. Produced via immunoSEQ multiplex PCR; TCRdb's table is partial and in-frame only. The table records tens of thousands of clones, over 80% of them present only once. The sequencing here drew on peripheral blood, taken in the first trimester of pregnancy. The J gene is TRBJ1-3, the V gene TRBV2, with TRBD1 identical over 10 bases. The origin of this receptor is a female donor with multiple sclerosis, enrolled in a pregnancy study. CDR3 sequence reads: CASSDITWGQGTSGNTIYF. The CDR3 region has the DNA TGTGCCAGCAGTGATATTACGTGGGGACAGGGGACCTCTGGAAACACCATATATTTT.